The clone carrying this T cell receptor (beta chain) has only a few counts. Its antigen is as yet unknown. MiXCR, applied by TCRdb to the reads, yields one record per CDR3 protein. The table has some 280,000 distinct CDR3 sequences, roughly 13% seen once. The sample comes from a study of T cell repertoires in cytomegalovirus infection. Study details: It was the public TCR beta signatures that indicated both CMV infection and matching HLA type. General study points: Clonotypes of TCR beta that were HLA-C-restricted and CMV-specific dominated the ex vivo response. Summed public TCR beta family frequency identified CMV carriers bearing the relevant HLA.

Trimming stripped 6 bases from V and 4 bases from J, with 18 bases between. This CDR3 spans 16 amino acids. This sequence joins TRBV23-1 and TRBJ1-4, with D unclear. TRBV23-1 is classed as an ORF, of uncertain function. This receptor was taken from a human donor in good health (CMV status not recorded). Some clones in this sample may be carry-over from other donors' samples. Sequencing input: PBMCs. This CDR3 is CASRQRPPGRNEKLFF. The CDR3 nucleotides read TGCGCCAGCAGGCAACGCCCGCCCGGCCGTAATGAAAAACTGTTTTTT.